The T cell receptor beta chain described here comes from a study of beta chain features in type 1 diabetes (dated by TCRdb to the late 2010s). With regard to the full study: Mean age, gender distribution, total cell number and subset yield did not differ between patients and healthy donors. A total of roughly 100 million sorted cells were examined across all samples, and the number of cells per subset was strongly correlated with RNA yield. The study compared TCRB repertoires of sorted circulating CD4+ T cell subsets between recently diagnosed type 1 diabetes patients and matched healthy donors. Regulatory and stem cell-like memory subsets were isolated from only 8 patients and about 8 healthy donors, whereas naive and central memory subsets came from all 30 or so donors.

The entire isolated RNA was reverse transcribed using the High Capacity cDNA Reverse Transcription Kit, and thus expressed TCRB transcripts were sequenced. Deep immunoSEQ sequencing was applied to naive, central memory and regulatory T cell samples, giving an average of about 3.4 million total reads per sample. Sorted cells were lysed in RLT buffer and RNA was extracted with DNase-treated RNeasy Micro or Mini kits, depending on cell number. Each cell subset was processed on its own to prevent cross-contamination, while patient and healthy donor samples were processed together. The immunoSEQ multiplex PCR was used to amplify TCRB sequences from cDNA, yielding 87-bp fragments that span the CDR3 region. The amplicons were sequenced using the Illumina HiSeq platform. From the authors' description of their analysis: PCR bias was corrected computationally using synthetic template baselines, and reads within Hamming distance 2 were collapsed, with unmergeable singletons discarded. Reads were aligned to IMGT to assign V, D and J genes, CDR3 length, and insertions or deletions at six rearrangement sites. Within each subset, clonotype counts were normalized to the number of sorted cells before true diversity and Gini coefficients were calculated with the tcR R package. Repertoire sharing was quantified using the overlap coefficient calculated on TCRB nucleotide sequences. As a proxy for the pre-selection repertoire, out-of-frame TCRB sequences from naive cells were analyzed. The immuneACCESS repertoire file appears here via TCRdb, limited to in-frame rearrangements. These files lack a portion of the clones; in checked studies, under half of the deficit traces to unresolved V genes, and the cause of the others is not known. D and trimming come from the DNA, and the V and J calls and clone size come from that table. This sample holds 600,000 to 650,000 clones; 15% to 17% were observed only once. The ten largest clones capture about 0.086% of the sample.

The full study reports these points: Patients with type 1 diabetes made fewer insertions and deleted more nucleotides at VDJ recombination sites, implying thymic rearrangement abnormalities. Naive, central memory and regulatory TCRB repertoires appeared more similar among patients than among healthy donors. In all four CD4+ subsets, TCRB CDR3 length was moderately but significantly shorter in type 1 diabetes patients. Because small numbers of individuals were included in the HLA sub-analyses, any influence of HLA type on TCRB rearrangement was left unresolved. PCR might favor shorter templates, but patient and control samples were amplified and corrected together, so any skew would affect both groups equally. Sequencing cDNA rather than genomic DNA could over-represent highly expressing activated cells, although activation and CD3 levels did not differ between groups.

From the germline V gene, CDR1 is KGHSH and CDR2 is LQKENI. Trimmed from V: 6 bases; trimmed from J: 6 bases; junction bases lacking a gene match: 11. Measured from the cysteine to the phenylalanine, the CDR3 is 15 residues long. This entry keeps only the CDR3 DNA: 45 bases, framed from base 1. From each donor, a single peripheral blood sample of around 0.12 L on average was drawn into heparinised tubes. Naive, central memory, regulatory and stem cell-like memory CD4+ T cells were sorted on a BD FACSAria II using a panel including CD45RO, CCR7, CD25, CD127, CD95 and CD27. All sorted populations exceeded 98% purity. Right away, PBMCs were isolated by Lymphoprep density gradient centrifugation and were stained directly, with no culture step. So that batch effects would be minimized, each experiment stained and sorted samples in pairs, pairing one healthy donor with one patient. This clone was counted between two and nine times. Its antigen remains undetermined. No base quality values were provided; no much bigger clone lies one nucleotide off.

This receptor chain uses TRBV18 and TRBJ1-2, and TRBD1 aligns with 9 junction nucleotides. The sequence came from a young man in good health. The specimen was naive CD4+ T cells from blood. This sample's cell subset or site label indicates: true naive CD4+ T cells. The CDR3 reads CASSPVLQGANGYTF. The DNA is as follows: TGTGCCAGCTCCCCGGTGTTACAGGGGGCGAATGGCTACACCTTC.